This TCR beta chain comes out of a study of cytomegalovirus exposure and HLA in healthy donors. Background on the study: For the roughly 370 genotyped donors, 80% to 90% fell within the Caucasian-associated ancestry cluster.

Turning to this clone: Its antigen is undetermined.

Study-wide findings and caveats: The study recorded around 160 TCR beta chains that were cytomegalovirus-associated. Researchers had no immune exposure information except CMV serostatus available.

Primers: 60 Vbeta forward and 13 Jbeta reverse. Sequencing used immunoSEQ multiplex PCR; TCRdb keeps in-frame clones, though not all of them. This sample has 150,000 to 200,000 clones; roughly 8.7% occur once, and the top ten carry 1% to 1.5%. The TCR sequence derives from a woman aged 25 to 39 in good health and CMV-seropositive. The specimen was PBMCs.

In DNA form, the CDR3 reads TGTGCCAGCAGTGAAGGATGGGGACTCCAAGAGACCCAGTACTTC. Translation gives CASSEGWGLQETQYF. V gene TRBV6-1 combines with J gene TRBJ2-5; tentatively, D is TRBD2 (6 bases). The CDR3 runs 15 residues. In germline, CDR1 is MNHNS, CDR2 SASEGT. Trimming removed 1 base from V and 1 base from J, with 10 bases in between.